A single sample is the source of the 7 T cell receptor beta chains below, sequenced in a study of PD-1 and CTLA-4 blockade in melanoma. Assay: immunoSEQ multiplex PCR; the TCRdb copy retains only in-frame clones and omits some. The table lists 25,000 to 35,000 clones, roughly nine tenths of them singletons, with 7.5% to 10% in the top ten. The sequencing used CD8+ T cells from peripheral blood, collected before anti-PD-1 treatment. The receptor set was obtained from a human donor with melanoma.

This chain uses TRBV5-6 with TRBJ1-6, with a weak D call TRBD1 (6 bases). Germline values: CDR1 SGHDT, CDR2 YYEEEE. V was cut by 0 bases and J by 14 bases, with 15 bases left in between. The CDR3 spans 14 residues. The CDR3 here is CASSLDGGLRTLHF. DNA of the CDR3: TGTGCCAGCAGCTTGGATGGGGGGCTTAGGACCCTCCACTTT.

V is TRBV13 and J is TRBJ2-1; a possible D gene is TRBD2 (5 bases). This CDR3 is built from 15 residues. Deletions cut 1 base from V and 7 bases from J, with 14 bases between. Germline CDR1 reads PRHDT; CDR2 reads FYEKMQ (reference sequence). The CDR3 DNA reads TGTGCCAGCAGCTTAGCTTCAAATGGGGAGAATGAGCAGTTCTTC. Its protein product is CASSLASNGENEQFF.

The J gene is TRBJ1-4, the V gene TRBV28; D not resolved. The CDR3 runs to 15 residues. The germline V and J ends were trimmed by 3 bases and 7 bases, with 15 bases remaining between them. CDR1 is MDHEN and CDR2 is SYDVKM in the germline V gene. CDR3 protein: CASSFRSDRPEKLFF. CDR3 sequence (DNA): TGTGCCAGCAGTTTTAGGTCCGATAGACCTGAAAAACTGTTTTTT.

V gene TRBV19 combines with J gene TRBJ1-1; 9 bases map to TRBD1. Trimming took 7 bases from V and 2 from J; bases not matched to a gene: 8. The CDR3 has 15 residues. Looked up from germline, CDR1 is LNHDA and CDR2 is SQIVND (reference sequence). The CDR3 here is CASILDRGLNTEAFF. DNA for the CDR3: TGTGCCAGTATCCTGGACAGGGGCCTAAACACTGAAGCTTTCTTT.

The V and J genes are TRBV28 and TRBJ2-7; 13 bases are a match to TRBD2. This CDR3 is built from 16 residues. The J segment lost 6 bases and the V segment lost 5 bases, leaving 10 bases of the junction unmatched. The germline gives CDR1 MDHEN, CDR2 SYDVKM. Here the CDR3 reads CASSPEVGLAGSEQYF. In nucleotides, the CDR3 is TGTGCCAGCAGTCCAGAGGTGGGACTAGCGGGAAGCGAGCAGTACTTC.

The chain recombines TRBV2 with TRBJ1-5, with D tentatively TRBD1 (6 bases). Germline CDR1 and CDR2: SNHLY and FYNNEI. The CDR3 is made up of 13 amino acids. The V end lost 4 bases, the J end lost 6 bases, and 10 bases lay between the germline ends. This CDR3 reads CASSAQGTQPQHF. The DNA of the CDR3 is TGTGCCAGCAGTGCCCAGGGGACTCAGCCCCAGCATTTT. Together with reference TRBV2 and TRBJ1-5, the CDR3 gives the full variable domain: EPEVTQTPSHQVTQMGQEVILRCVPISNHLYFYWYRQILGQKVEFLVSFYNNEISEKSEIFDDQFSVERPDGSNFTLKIRSTKLEDSAMYFCASSAQGTQPQHFGDGTRLSIL.

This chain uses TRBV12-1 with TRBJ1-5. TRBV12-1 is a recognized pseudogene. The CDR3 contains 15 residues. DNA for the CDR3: TGTGCCAGCACCTTACTACGAAGTGGGCGGCAGCCCCAGCATTTT. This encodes CASTLLRSGRQPQHF.